This TCR beta chain was obtained from a study of cytomegalovirus exposure and HLA in healthy donors. Overall study: An analysis done earlier identified 120 million or so unique TCR beta sequences from 190 million or so T cells. Drawn from HLA-typed donors, tens of millions of unique TCRs were held in an early data release.

Turning to this clone: Antigen unknown.

Germline CDR1 SQVTM, CDR2 ANQGSEA. The CDR3 is 15 residues long. Losses at the gene ends were 4 bases for V and 0 bases for J; bases not matched to a gene: 7. Study results and caveats: Using the classifier, cytomegalovirus status was reportedly diagnosed with high specificity and sensitivity.

PCR used 60 Vbeta primers and 13 Jbeta primers. Using immunoSEQ multiplex PCR, the repertoire was profiled, and TCRdb retains in-frame clones only, with some absent. The sample contains about 200,000 clones, approximately 80% of which appear only once. The sequencing sample was made of PBMCs. The V and J genes are TRBV29-1 and TRBJ2-3; TRBD1 aligns across 7 bases. The receptor was derived from a man aged 25 to 40 in good health and CMV-seronegative. The CDR3 region is CSVARTGTSTDTQYF. The CDR3 nucleotides are TGCAGCGTTGCCAGGACAGGTACTAGCACAGATACGCAGTATTTT.